This TCR beta chain was sequenced during a study of cytomegalovirus exposure and HLA in healthy donors. The CDR3 is 14 residues long. Germline V lookup: CDR1 SEHNR, CDR2 FQNEAQ (reference sequence). The germline V and J ends were trimmed by 5 bases and 7 bases, with 12 bases remaining between them. 60 Vbeta and 13 Jbeta primers were used in PCR. Sequencing was performed with immunoSEQ multiplex PCR; in TCRdb, only in-frame clones are kept and a portion is missing. The repertoire includes about 140,000 clones, about three quarters of them detected once, and more than 3% sits in the top ten. This clone was seen a few times.

The rearrangement uses TRBV7-9 and TRBJ1-6; possibly TRBD1 for D (6 bases). The sequencing sample was made of PBMCs. This receptor was identified in a man younger than 30 in good health and CMV-seronegative. DNA for the CDR3: TGTGCCAGCAGCGGGGGCGGGGGGAATTCACCCCTCCACTTT. This sequence encodes CASSGGGGNSPLHF. The full variable domain, in which reference TRBV7-9 and TRBJ1-6 provide the parts outside the CDR3, is DTGVSQNPRHKITKRGQNVTFRCDPISEHNRLYWYRQTLGQGPEFLTYFQNEAQLEKSRLLSDRFSAERPKGSFSTLEIQRTEQGDSAMYLCASSGGGGNSPLHFGNGTRLTVT.